The present T cell receptor (beta chain) was sequenced within a study of CD8+ T cells in alopecia areata. This clone was picked up many times. Documented treatment: oral pan-JAK inhibitor, 5-10 mg twice daily. Extraction and reverse transcription of RNA yielded cDNA as the sequencing template. TCRdb's table, derived via immunoSEQ multiplex PCR, lists solely in-frame clones and lacks some. The sample lists 60,000 to 85,000 clones, approximately 30% occurring once. This CDR3 spans 13 amino acids. The germline gives CDR1 SGHRS, CDR2 YFSETQ. V shed 2 bases and J shed 1 base, with 3 bases lying between them.

This chain joins TRBV5-1 and TRBJ2-2, with no clear D. The clonotype originates from a human donor with alopecia areata. Sequences were derived from CD8+ T cells sorted from blood, sampled at week 4, from a patient treated with tofacitinib. CDR3 in amino acids: CASSFENTGELFF. In nucleotides, the CDR3 is TGCGCCAGCAGCTTTGAGAACACCGGGGAGCTGTTTTTT.